This T cell receptor beta chain was sequenced in a study of control samples from healthy donors and cancer patients. Sequencing used immunoSEQ multiplex PCR; TCRdb keeps in-frame clones, though not all of them. The data hold 150,000 to 170,000 clones, with just under 95% observed a single time. This CDR3 is 14 amino acids long. The junction had 8 bases not matched to a gene; V was cut back by 6 bases and J by 4 bases. Per the germline V gene, CDR1 is MNHEY and CDR2 is SVGAGI. This clone has a single count. The sequence was collected from a man aged 35 to 55 in good health. The chain links TRBV6-5 to TRBJ1-1, with 7 nucleotides matching TRBD1. The sequencing sample was made of blood. The CDR3: CASRGKTGITEAFF. The CDR3 coding sequence is TGTGCCAGCAGAGGTAAGACAGGGATCACTGAAGCTTTCTTT.